These 4 T cell receptor beta chains were all obtained from the same sample, sequenced in a study of cytomegalovirus exposure and HLA in healthy donors. PCR used 60 Vbeta primers and 13 Jbeta primers. Profiled with immunoSEQ multiplex PCR; TCRdb holds only in-frame clones, not every one. The sample includes 150,000 to 200,000 clones, around four fifths of them seen just once. Material for sequencing was PBMCs. Source of these receptors: a man aged 18 to 35 in good health and CMV-seronegative.

Remarks on this clone: Additional DNA sequences in this sample encode the identical CDR3. The chain is built from TRBV6-5 and TRBJ1-2; D call uncertain. Germline V CDR1 and CDR2: MNHEY, SVGAGI. The CDR3 sequence is 14 residues long. V shed 4 bases and J shed 5 bases, with 14 bases lying between them. CDR3 sequence (DNA): TGTGCCAGCAGTTCTTGGACTGAAGGATATGGCTACACCTTC. Protein product: CASSSWTEGYGYTF.

V usage is TRBV5-1 and J usage is TRBJ2-2; possibly TRBD2 for D (6 bases). Germline values: CDR1 SGHRS, CDR2 YFSETQ. The CDR3 totals 16 residues. Trimming pared 4 bases from V and 1 base from J, leaving 14 bases between. CDR3 coding DNA: TGCGCCAGCAGCCTCGGACTACCCATGAACACCGGGGAGCTGTTTTTT. Its translation is CASSLGLPMNTGELFF.

This clone was observed a single time. This sequence joins TRBV15 and TRBJ2-1, with 9 positions matching TRBD2. The germline V gene encodes CDR1 LNHNV and CDR2 YYDKDF (reference sequence). CDR3 length: 16 amino acids. After removal of 1 base from V and 5 bases from J, the junction contained 6 bases not matched to a gene. The CDR3 is CATSRGGAGGHNEQFF. The CDR3, as DNA: TGTGCCACCAGCAGAGGCGGGGCGGGGGGGCACAATGAGCAGTTCTTC.

The V gene is TRBV6-5, the J gene TRBJ2-7; D ambiguous. V lost 6 bases to trimming and J lost 3 bases, with 18 bases between them. Per germline, CDR1 MNHEY and CDR2 SVGAGI. The CDR3 has 15 residues. The CDR3 loop reads CASSPDSRPYYEQYF. The CDR3, as DNA: TGTGCCAGCAGCCCCGACTCGAGGCCGTACTACGAGCAGTACTTC.